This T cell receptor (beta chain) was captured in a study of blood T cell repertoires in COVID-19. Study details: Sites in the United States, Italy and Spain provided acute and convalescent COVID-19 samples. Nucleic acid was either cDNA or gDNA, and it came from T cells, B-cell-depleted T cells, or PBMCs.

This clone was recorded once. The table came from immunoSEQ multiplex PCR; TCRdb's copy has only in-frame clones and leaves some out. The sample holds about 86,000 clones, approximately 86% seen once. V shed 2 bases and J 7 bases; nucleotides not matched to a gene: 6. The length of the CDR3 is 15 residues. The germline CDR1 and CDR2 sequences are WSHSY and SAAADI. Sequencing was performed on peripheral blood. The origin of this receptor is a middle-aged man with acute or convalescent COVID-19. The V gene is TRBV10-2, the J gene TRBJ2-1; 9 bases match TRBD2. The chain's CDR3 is CASSEGGGAMNEQFF. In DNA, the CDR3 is TGCGCCAGCAGTGAGGGCGGGGGGGCCATGAATGAGCAGTTCTTC.